This T cell receptor (beta chain) derives from a study of beta chain features in type 1 diabetes. A note on this clone: Antigen specificity is unknown.

Between the trimmed V and J ends, which lost 8 bases and 6 bases, there was a span of 14 bases. The V gene's germline CDR1 is MNHEY and CDR2 SVGAGI. This CDR3 contains 13 residues. The whole isolated RNA underwent reverse transcription, so sequencing captured expressed TCRB transcripts. Mean read depth for stem cell-like memory T cell samples was approximately 1.01 million reads. Libraries were prepared by immunoSEQ multiplex PCR; TCRdb keeps only in-frame clonotypes and omits some of them. This table has about 25,000 clones, around 68% appearing once. Findings and limits, study-wide: A moderate, significant TCRB CDR3 shortening appeared in type 1 diabetes across four CD4+ subsets. A potential PCR bias toward shorter templates would be equal in patient and control samples.

The chain uses TRBV6-5 and TRBJ2-1; D perhaps matches TRBD1 (6 bases). This clonotype originated in a woman aged 40 to 50 with type 1 diabetes. Input material: stem cell memory CD4+ T cells from blood. In DNA form, the CDR3 reads TGTGCCAGCGATCAGGGGCGGAGCAATGAGCAGTTCTTC. Translation: CASDQGRSNEQFF.